Below, 28 T cell receptor beta chains from the same sample are listed, as sequenced in a study of CD8 T cells in Susac syndrome. Reverse transcription of roughly 0.5 to 1 ug RNA used random hexamers. One entry per CDR3 protein, called by TCRdb with MiXCR from the immunoSEQ multiplex PCR reads. The table lists more than 110,000 distinct CDR3 sequences, 94% of them singletons. The source material was CD8+ T cells from PBMCs. The origin of the receptors is a human donor in good health.

This chain connects TRBV6-6 to TRBJ1-1; no reliable D call. CDR3 length: 11 amino acids. Germline V gene lookup returns CDR1 MNHNY and CDR2 SVGAGI (reference sequence). Trimming took 9 bases from V and 1 from J, leaving 6 bases between them. The CDR3 region has the DNA TGTGCCAGTGTTCAGAACACTGAAGCTTTCTTT. This translates into CASVQNTEAFF.

The chain uses TRBV20-1 and TRBJ1-1; no clear D. Germline V gives CDR1 DFQATT, CDR2 SNEGSKA (reference sequence). The CDR3 contains 13 residues. Between the trimmed V and J ends, which lost 5 bases and 2 bases, there was a span of 12 bases. The CDR3 spells CSAHGGVNTEAFF. CDR3 DNA sequence: TGCAGTGCTCACGGTGGGGTAAACACTGAAGCTTTCTTT.

The V call is TRBV3-1, the J call TRBJ2-5, with D perhaps matching TRBD2 (6 bases). The CDR3 has 16 residues. Germline CDR1 and CDR2: LGHDT and YNNKEL (reference sequence). Between the trimmed V and J ends, which lost 4 bases and 1 base, there was a span of 16 bases. The CDR3 loop reads CASSPKRGGAQETQYF. The CDR3 nucleotides read TGTGCCAGCAGCCCGAAAAGGGGAGGTGCCCAAGAGACCCAGTACTTC.

The rearrangement joins TRBV13 to TRBJ2-7; perhaps TRBD2 as D (5 bases). Trimming took off 4 bases at V and 0 bases at J, with 13 bases between the two ends. Germline CDR1 and CDR2: PRHDT and FYEKMQ (reference sequence). CDR3 size: 15 residues. CDR3 sequence (DNA): TGTGCCAGCAGCTCAGAGGACTTGCCCTCCTACGAGCAGTACTTC. Translating it yields CASSSEDLPSYEQYF.

The chain has TRBV7-9 and TRBJ1-2, with D maybe TRBD1 (5 bases). V lost 5 bases and J 4 bases, leaving 11 bases between the germline ends. Looked up from germline, CDR1 is SEHNR and CDR2 is FQNEAQ (reference sequence). This CDR3 is built from 13 residues. CDR3 sequence reads: CASSGDRLYGYTF. The CDR3 coding sequence is TGTGCCAGCAGCGGTGACAGACTCTATGGCTACACCTTC.

The rearrangement joins TRBV13 to TRBJ2-5; D uncertain. This CDR3 region has 14 residues. Between the trimmed V and J ends, which lost 4 bases and 2 bases, there was a span of 11 bases. Germline V gene sequence: CDR1 PRHDT, CDR2 FYEKMQ (reference sequence). Here the CDR3 reads CASSWADAQETQYF. The CDR3 DNA is TGTGCCAGCAGCTGGGCGGACGCACAAGAGACCCAGTACTTC.

The gene calls are TRBV10-2 and TRBJ2-7, with TRBD2 matching 13 bases. The CDR3 extends over 16 amino acids. V was clipped by 2 bases and J by 3 bases; unmatched bases: 4. Per the germline V gene, CDR1 is WSHSY and CDR2 is SAAADI. The CDR3 bases are TGCGCCAGCAGTGAGCGGGGACTAGCGGGGAACTACGAGCAGTACTTC. Its translation: CASSERGLAGNYEQYF.

The chain combines TRBV19 with TRBJ2-7; 11 bases are a match to TRBD1. Germline CDR1 is LNHDA and CDR2 is SQIVND (reference sequence). The CDR3 extends over 15 amino acids. V shed 5 bases, J shed 1 base, and the junction held 4 bases outside the gene matches. CDR3 region: CASSPGTGGSYEQYF. The CDR3 nucleotides are TGTGCCAGTAGTCCCGGGACAGGGGGTTCCTACGAGCAGTACTTC.

This rearrangement joins TRBV20-1 to TRBJ2-3; 12 nucleotides agree with TRBD2. Losses at the gene ends were 0 bases for V and 0 bases for J; bases not matched to a gene: 10. The CDR3 loop spans 19 amino acids. From germline, CDR1 is DFQATT and CDR2 SNEGSKA (reference sequence). The CDR3 coding sequence is TGCAGTGCTAGAGACGCCCCTGGGACTAGCGGGTTTAGCACAGATACGCAGTATTTT. This encodes CSARDAPGTSGFSTDTQYF.

The gene calls are TRBV20-1 and TRBJ2-7, with 8 bases aligning to TRBD2. V shed 2 bases, J shed 7 bases, and the junction held 13 bases outside the gene matches. CDR1 and CDR2 (germline): DFQATT, SNEGSKA (reference sequence). The CDR3 sequence is 15 residues long. CDR3 loop: CSARQTTSAQREQYF. The CDR3 DNA reads as TGCAGTGCTAGACAAACGACTAGCGCCCAAAGAGAGCAGTACTTC.

The genes are TRBV4-3 and TRBJ2-2, with no clear D. V lost 6 bases to trimming and J lost 1 base, with 18 bases between them. The CDR3 consists of 17 residues. Germline V CDR1 and CDR2: LGHNA, YSLEER. The CDR3, as DNA: TGCGCCAGCAGTCCCCTTAGCCAGGAATGGAACACCGGGGAGCTGTTTTTT. It yields the protein CASSPLSQEWNTGELFF.

V and J are TRBV4-1 and TRBJ2-3; TRBD2 matches 9 bases. Trimming cost V 0 bases and J 2 bases; bases outside gene matches: 9. Germline V gene data show CDR1 as MGHRA and CDR2 as YSYEKL. The CDR3 covers 18 residues. In DNA form, the CDR3 reads TGCGCCAGCAGCCAAGATCGGTCTAGCGGGGTTGACACAGATACGCAGTATTTT. Translated, it gives CASSQDRSSGVDTDTQYF.

This chain links TRBV5-6 with TRBJ2-5, with D tentatively TRBD2 (6 bases). V was clipped by 1 base and J by 4 bases, with 14 bases between them. The CDR3 consists of 15 residues. Germline values: CDR1 SGHDT, CDR2 YYEEEE. The DNA for the CDR3 is TGTGCCAGCAGCTTGACCAGGCGGGGAGGAGAGACCCAGTACTTC. Its protein product is CASSLTRRGGETQYF.

Only one count was recorded for this clonotype. V and J are TRBV27 and TRBJ2-4; maybe TRBD2 (5 bases). CDR1 is MNHEY and CDR2 is SMNVEV in the germline V gene (reference sequence). The V end lost 8 bases, the J end lost 2 bases, and 13 bases lay between the germline ends. The CDR3 runs to 14 residues. The CDR3 DNA is TGTGCCAGCGGCTCACTAGGGTCCAAAAACATTCAGTACTTC. It specifies CASGSLGSKNIQYF.

This sequence joins TRBV20-1 and TRBJ1-2; TRBD1 matches at 7 bases. Germline V lookup: CDR1 DFQATT, CDR2 SNEGSKA (reference sequence). The CDR3 has 14 amino acids. J was trimmed by 6 bases and V by 5 bases; bases with no gene match: 12. CDR3 sequence (DNA): TGCAGTGCTCTGAGCGGACAGGCGAACCATGGCTACACCTTC. Encoded protein: CSALSGQANHGYTF.

The chain is built from TRBV4-1 and TRBJ2-4; TRBD2 agrees at 11 bases. Germline assignment: CDR1 MGHRA and CDR2 YSYEKL. V was pared by 4 bases and J by 6 bases, with 5 bases of the junction left unmatched. The length of the CDR3 is 15 residues. CDR3 in DNA: TGCGCCAGCAGCCCCTTCGGACTAGCGGGAAACATTCAGTACTTC. As protein: CASSPFGLAGNIQYF.

The chain recombines TRBV7-9 with TRBJ2-7; D perhaps matches TRBD2 (5 bases). The germline V and J ends were trimmed by 4 bases and 4 bases, with 14 bases remaining between them. The CDR3 consists of 14 residues. Germline V gene sequence: CDR1 SEHNR, CDR2 FQNEAQ (reference sequence). CDR3 amino acids: CASSSPGMRYEQYF. CDR3 coding DNA: TGTGCCAGCAGCTCACCGGGGATGAGGTACGAGCAGTACTTC.

CDR3 residues: CASMMRINEQFF. The CDR3 DNA reads as TGTGCCAGCATGATGCGGATCAATGAGCAGTTCTTC. The rearrangement uses TRBV7-9 and TRBJ2-1; no clear D gene. This CDR3 is 12 amino acids long. CDR1 SEHNR and CDR2 FQNEAQ come from the germline V gene (reference sequence). V was cut by 7 bases and J by 6 bases, with 10 bases left in between.

The V and J genes are TRBV4-1 and TRBJ2-1; weak D call: TRBD2 (6 bases). Trimming took off 3 bases at V and 0 bases at J, with 18 bases between the two ends. Germline assignment: CDR1 MGHRA and CDR2 YSYEKL. CDR3 length: 18 amino acids. Here the CDR3 DNA reads TGCGCCAGCAGCCACCCGCCACCGGGAGTCCCCTCCTACAATGAGCAGTTCTTC. Residues: CASSHPPPGVPSYNEQFF.

The chain carries TRBV27 and TRBJ2-1, with D possibly being TRBD1 or TRBD2 (7 bases each). Trimming shortened V by 2 bases and J by 9 bases, and 17 bases separated the two germline ends. The V gene's germline CDR1 is MNHEY and CDR2 SMNVEV (reference sequence). CDR3 size: 15 residues. In DNA form, the CDR3 reads TGTGCCAGCAGTTTACAGGGGGACTATCTGGGTGAGCAGTTCTTC. Protein sequence: CASSLQGDYLGEQFF.

J is TRBJ1-3 and V is TRBV27, with D perhaps TRBD1 (6 bases). The germline V and J ends were trimmed by 0 bases and 4 bases, with 13 bases remaining between them. Germline V CDR1 and CDR2: MNHEY, SMNVEV (reference sequence). This CDR3 has 16 residues. The CDR3 region has the DNA TGTGCCAGCAGTTTATCAGGCCAGGGGAACGGAAACACCATATATTTT. It specifies CASSLSGQGNGNTIYF.

The chain couples TRBV29-1 to TRBJ1-1; D unclear. Germline values: CDR1 SQVTM, CDR2 ANQGSEA. The V gene lost 4 bases and the J gene lost 1 base, with 4 bases spanning the gap. The CDR3 contains 11 residues. The CDR3 loop is CSVGQNTEAFF. The CDR3 DNA reads TGCAGCGTTGGACAGAACACTGAAGCTTTCTTT. Full variable domain (outside the CDR3, taken from reference TRBV29-1 and TRBJ1-1): SAVISQKPSRDICQRGTSLTIQCQVDSQVTMMFWYRQQPGQSLTLIATANQGSEATYESGFVIDKFPISRPNLTFSTLTVSNMSPEDSSIYLCSVGQNTEAFFGQGTRLTVV.

The J gene is TRBJ2-7, the V gene TRBV9; D possibly corresponds to TRBD2 (7 bases). Trimming took 2 bases from V and 0 from J, leaving 9 bases between them. The CDR3 runs 14 residues. Germline CDR1 SGDLS, CDR2 YYNGEE. CDR3 in amino acids: CASSVGGLSYEQYF. The CDR3 coding sequence is TGTGCCAGCAGCGTGGGGGGGCTCTCCTACGAGCAGTACTTC. Filled out from reference TRBV9 and TRBJ2-7, the complete variable domain reads DSGVTQTPKHLITATGQRVTLRCSPRSGDLSVYWYQQSLDQGLQFLIQYYNGEERAKGNILERFSAQQFPDLHSELNLSSLELGDSALYFCASSVGGLSYEQYFGPGTRLTVT.

The J gene is TRBJ2-1, the V gene TRBV27; the match to TRBD2 covers 10 bases. The J segment lost 9 bases and the V segment lost 4 bases, leaving 6 bases of the junction unmatched. The CDR3 has 14 residues. CDR1 MNHEY and CDR2 SMNVEV come from the germline V gene (reference sequence). The CDR3 loop reads CASSSGLAIGEQFF. In DNA, the CDR3 is TGTGCCAGCAGTTCGGGACTAGCGATCGGTGAGCAGTTCTTC.

The chain carries TRBV6-1 and TRBJ1-5; 7 bases fit TRBD1. Trimming took 1 base from V and 7 from J; bases not matched to a gene: 10. The CDR3 is made up of 16 amino acids. Germline assignment: CDR1 MNHNS and CDR2 SASEGT. The CDR3 DNA reads TGTGCCAGCAGTGAAGTTGGGACAGAGAGGGGGCAGCCCCAGCATTTT. It yields the protein CASSEVGTERGQPQHF.

The chain's CDR3 is CASSEAYRNTEAFF. DNA for the CDR3: TGTGCCAGCAGCGAGGCCTACAGGAACACTGAAGCTTTCTTT. The V and J genes are TRBV9 and TRBJ1-1; unclear D gene. V was cut by 3 bases and J by 1 base, with 10 bases left in between. Germline V gives CDR1 SGDLS, CDR2 YYNGEE. This CDR3 has 14 amino acids.

The J gene is TRBJ2-1, the V gene TRBV7-8; a weak D match, TRBD2 (6 bases). Germline loops: CDR1 SGHVS, CDR2 FQNEAQ. The CDR3 runs to 17 residues. Trimming pared 1 base from V and 0 bases from J, leaving 13 bases between. The CDR3 is CASSLGLAISSYNEQFF. The CDR3 nucleotides are TGTGCCAGCAGCTTAGGGCTAGCGATCAGCTCCTACAATGAGCAGTTCTTC.

The chain uses TRBV20-1 and TRBJ2-3; 12 nucleotides align to TRBD2. V lost 6 bases and J lost 1; bases outside the gene matches: 11. Germline V gene lookup returns CDR1 DFQATT and CDR2 SNEGSKA (reference sequence). This CDR3 comprises 17 residues. The CDR3 loop reads CSAADLAGGPGTDTQYF. CDR3 bases: TGCAGTGCCGCCGATCTAGCGGGAGGGCCAGGCACAGATACGCAGTATTTT.